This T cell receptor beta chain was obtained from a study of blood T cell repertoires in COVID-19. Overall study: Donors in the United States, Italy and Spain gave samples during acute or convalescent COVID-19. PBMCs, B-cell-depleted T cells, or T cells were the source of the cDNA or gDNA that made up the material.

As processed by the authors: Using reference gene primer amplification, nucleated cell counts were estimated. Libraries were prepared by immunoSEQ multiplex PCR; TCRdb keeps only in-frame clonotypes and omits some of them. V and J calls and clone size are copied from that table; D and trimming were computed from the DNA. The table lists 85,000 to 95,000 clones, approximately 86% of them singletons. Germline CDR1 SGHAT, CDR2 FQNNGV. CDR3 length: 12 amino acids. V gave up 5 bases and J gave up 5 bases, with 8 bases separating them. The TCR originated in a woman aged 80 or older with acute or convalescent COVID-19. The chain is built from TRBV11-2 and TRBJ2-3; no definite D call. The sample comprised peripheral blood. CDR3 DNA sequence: TGTGCCAGCAGCCGTACGGTAGATACGCAGTATTTT. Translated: CASSRTVDTQYF. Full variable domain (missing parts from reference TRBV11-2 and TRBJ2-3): EAGVAQSPRYKIIEKRQSVAFWCNPISGHATLYWYQQILGQGPKLLIQFQNNGVVDDSQLPKDRFSAERLKGVDSTLKIQPAKLEDSAVYLCASSRTVDTQYFGPGTRLTVL.